Detailed here is one TCR beta chain. Its binding antigen is unknown. Per-nucleotide qualities are absent, and no much larger clonotype sits a single base away. Preparation of the library involved the immunoSEQ multiplex PCR assay. For most patients, genomic DNA was isolated with the Qiagen DNeasy Blood and Tissue Kit and sent frozen to Adaptive Biotechnologies for TCR sequencing. Adaptive Biotechnologies carried out high-throughput TCR-beta CDR3 sequencing of genomic DNA for most patients. For the original study's pipeline: TCR sequencing data for some 17 patients were retrieved from Adaptive's ImmunoSEQ software; a few other patients were processed with MiXCR and VDJtools. To correct CD4 versus CD8 sorting errors, any sequence found in both subsets at a frequency ratio below 5:1 was removed. CDR3 nucleotide sequences shared between donor and recipient were removed because the origin of such sequences could not be assigned. To count as alloreactive, a clone needed at least 2-fold expansion over unstimulated cells and a minimum CFSE-low frequency of 0.002% (template counts) or 0.001% (read counts). Mappable clones were those detected in sequenced pre-transplant spleen, lymph node, or MLR CFSE-low populations of the donor or recipient. The cumulative frequency of alloreactive clones was calculated as a percentage of all sequences, weighted by copy number. Here the immuneACCESS table is served through TCRdb, limited to in-frame sequences with V and J called. Missing clones are a known gap in these copies; in checked studies unresolved V genes cover under half, and the rest lacks a known reason. V, J and clone size derive from that table, while D and trimming were established from the DNA sequence. The sample profile shows about 70,000 clones; roughly 89% of them were found once. About 4% of the sample rests with the top ten.

From a lookup of the germline V gene, CDR1 and CDR2 are MGHRA and YSYEKL. The CDR3 spans 16 residues, from the cysteine through the phenylalanine. Just the 48-base CDR3 DNA is kept, in frame starting at base 1. The junction carries 18 bases between V and J, which are trimmed by 3 bases and 4 bases respectively. The data belong to a study of graft-versus-host responses after intestinal transplantation (dated by TCRdb to 2020 to 2022). Regarding the study in general: Multivisceral, liver-intestinal, or isolated intestinal transplants were received by the recipients. Every recipient was given anti-thymocyte globulin induction, followed by 2 to 4 years of maintenance tacrolimus and steroids. After intestinal transplantation, graft-versus-host and host-versus-graft alloreactive T cell clones in the graft, circulation and bone marrow were tracked using bulk TCR-beta CDR3 sequencing. To identify alloreactive clones, pre-transplant mixed lymphocyte reaction products were sequenced and compared with unstimulated pre-transplant donor and recipient T cells. The cohort enrolled 20 to 30 intestinal transplant recipients, one of whom was a retransplant, and a few patients without pretransplant specimens were excluded. A peak of at least 4% donor T cells among recipient peripheral blood mononuclear cells was the definition used for donor T cell macrochimerism. Rather than going through the commercial service, samples from three later patients were sequenced in-house on an Illumina MiSeq and processed with MiXCR. The full study reports these points: GvH clones were found in recipient bone marrow, and some of the GvH clones appeared earlier in ileal mucosa or blood, which is consistent with an intestinal mucosal origin. The relatively low number and heterogeneity of intestinal transplant patients limited the conclusions. High GvH to HvG T cell clonal ratios were observed in the allografts of patients with donor T cell macrochimerism. Early after transplant, peak levels of circulating GvH clones were found to be associated with declines in HvG clones.

Per the publication, the time point label means: cells obtained before transplantation from donor or recipient. CD3+CD4+ and CD3+CD8+ populations were FACS-sorted from unstimulated pre-transplant donor and recipient cells taken from spleen or lymph nodes. Here the chain combines TRBV4-1 and TRBJ1-2, with a weak D call of TRBD1 (5 bases match). The receptor was derived from a human donor who was the organ donor for an intestinal transplant. Sequenced here: unstimulated CD8+ T cells sorted from spleen or lymph node cells, sampled before transplant. The nucleotide sequence reads TGCGCCAGCAGCCAGTCCGGGAGTACAGGTGGCTATGGCTACACCTTC. The resulting protein is CASSQSGSTGGYGYTF.